The clone carrying this T cell receptor beta chain was seen at least ten times. What it recognizes is unknown. Trimming at V came to 6 bases and at J to 2 bases, leaving 6 bases not matched to a gene. Germline assignment: CDR1 MNHNS and CDR2 SASEGT. CDR3 length: 15 residues. Unique molecular identifiers were incorporated when the TCRbeta library was constructed. TCRdb recomputed calls from the PCR reads with MiXCR, one row per CDR3 protein. This table has some 830,000 distinct CDR3 sequences, about 16% appearing once. The data were taken from a study of T-cell reconstitution after alpha-beta-depleted transplantation in children. Study results and limitations: Certain patients had high TCRbeta diversity at day 60, and it came from recipient T cells and thymic progenitors that survived. After one year, T-cell counts and TCRbeta diversity mostly came from new T cells.

This chain connects TRBV6-1 to TRBJ2-3, with TRBD2 identical over 9 bases. Sequences were derived from PBMCs, mostly from graft donor cells, sampled 360 days after TCRalphabeta/CD19-depleted stem cell transplant. This clonotype originated in a male patient younger than 18 who had a stem cell transplant for acute lymphoblastic leukemia, so the T cells may come from the graft donor. In nucleotides, the CDR3 is TGTGCCAGCAGCCCAGGGGGACTAGCCACAGATACGCAGTATTTT. This gives the protein CASSPGGLATDTQYF.